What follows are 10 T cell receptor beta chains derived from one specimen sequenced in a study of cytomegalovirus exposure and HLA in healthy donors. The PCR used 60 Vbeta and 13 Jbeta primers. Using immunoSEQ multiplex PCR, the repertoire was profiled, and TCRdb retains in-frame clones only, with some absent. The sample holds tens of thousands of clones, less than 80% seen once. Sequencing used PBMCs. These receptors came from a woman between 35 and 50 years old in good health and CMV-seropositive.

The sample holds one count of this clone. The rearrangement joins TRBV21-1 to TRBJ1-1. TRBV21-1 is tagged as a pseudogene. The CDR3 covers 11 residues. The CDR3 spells CASESGSGAFF. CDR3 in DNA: TGTGCCAGCGAGTCGGGATCCGGGGCTTTCTTT.

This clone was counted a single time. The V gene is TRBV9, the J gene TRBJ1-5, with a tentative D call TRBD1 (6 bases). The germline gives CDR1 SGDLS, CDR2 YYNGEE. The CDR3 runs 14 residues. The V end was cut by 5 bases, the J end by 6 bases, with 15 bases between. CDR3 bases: TGTGCCAGCAGTCCCTCGGGGGGCGGTCAGCCCCAGCATTTT. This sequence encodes CASSPSGGGQPQHF.

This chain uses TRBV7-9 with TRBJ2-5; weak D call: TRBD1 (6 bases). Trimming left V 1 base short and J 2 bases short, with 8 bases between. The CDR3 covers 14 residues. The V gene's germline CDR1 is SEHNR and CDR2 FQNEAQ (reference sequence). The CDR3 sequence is CASSLGGLQETQYF. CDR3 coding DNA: TGTGCCAGCAGCTTAGGGGGGCTACAAGAGACCCAGTACTTC. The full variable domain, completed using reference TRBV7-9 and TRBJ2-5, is DTGVSQNPRHKITKRGQNVTFRCDPISEHNRLYWYRQTLGQGPEFLTYFQNEAQLEKSRLLSDRFSAERPKGSFSTLEIQRTEQGDSAMYLCASSLGGLQETQYFGPGTRLLVL.

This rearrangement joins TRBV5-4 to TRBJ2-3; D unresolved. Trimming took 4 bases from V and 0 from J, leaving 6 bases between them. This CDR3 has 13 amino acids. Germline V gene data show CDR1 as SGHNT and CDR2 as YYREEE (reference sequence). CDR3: CASSVRSTDTQYF. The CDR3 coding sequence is TGTGCCAGCAGCGTACGGAGCACAGATACGCAGTATTTT.

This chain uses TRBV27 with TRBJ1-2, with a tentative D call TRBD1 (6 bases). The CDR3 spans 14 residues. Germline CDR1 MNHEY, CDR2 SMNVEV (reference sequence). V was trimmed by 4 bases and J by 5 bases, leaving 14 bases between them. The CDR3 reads CASSWNLGGYGYTF. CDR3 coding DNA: TGTGCCAGCAGTTGGAATCTAGGGGGTTATGGCTACACCTTC.

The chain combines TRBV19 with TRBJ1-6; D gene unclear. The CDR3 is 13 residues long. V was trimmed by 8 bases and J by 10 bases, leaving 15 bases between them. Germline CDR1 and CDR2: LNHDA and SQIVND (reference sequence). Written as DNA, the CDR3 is TGTGCCAGTTCGGCCGCGGGGATATCACCCCTCCACTTT. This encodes CASSAAGISPLHF.

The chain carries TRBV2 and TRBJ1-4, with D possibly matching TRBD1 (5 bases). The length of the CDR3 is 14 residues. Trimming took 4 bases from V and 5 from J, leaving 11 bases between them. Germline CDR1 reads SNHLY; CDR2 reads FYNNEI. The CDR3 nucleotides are TGTGCCAGCAGTGGACAGACCACGAATGAAAAACTGTTTTTT. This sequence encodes CASSGQTTNEKLFF.

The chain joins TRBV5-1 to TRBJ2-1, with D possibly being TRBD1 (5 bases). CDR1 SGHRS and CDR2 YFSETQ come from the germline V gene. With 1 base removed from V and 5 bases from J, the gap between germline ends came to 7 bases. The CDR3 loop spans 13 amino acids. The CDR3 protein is CASSLRQNNEQFF. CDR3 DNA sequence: TGCGCCAGCAGCTTGCGACAGAACAATGAGCAGTTCTTC.

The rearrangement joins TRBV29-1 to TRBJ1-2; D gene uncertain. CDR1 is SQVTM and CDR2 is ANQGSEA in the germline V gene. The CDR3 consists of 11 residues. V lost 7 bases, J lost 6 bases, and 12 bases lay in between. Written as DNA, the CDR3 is TGCAGCGGTACAGCGGGGAATGGCTACACCTTC. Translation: CSGTAGNGYTF.

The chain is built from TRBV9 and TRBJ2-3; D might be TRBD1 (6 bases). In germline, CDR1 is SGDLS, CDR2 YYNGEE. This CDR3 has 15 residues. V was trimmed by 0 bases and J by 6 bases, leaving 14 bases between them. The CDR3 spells CASSVAGTTSDTQYF. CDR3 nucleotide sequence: TGTGCCAGCAGCGTAGCGGGGACAACCTCGGATACGCAGTATTTT.